The 21 T cell receptor beta chains in this list originate from one sample, sequenced in a study of OX40 agonist ivuxolimab in advanced cancers. The table came from immunoSEQ multiplex PCR; TCRdb's copy has only in-frame clones and leaves some out. The sample includes some 82,000 clones, about 91% of them seen just once. This material consisted of CD4+ or CD8+ T cells sorted from blood, taken in a trial of the OX40 agonist ivuxolimab. These receptors came from an adult with an advanced solid tumor such as melanoma, head and neck, liver or kidney cancer.

The chain uses TRBV6-6 and TRBJ1-3; D remains unclear. The CDR3 is 13 amino acids. Trimming left V 0 bases short and J 8 bases short, with 8 bases between. Germline lookup yields CDR1 MNHNY and CDR2 SVGAGI (reference sequence). The CDR3 DNA reads TGTGCCAGCAGTTACTCGGGCCGGGACACCATATATTTT. This translates into CASSYSGRDTIYF.

The genes are TRBV2 and TRBJ2-1; 9 positions match TRBD2. The CDR3 is 15 amino acids. V lost 3 bases to trimming and J lost 4 bases; unmatched junction nucleotides: 4. Germline CDR1 reads SNHLY; CDR2 reads FYNNEI. The CDR3 DNA reads TGTGCCAGCAGTGAGTGGCGGGAGGGGTACAATGAGCAGTTCTTC. This sequence encodes CASSEWREGYNEQFF.

The sample holds one count of this clone. The J gene is TRBJ2-7, the V gene TRBV7-6; 11 nucleotides match TRBD1. J was trimmed by 3 bases and V by 1 base; bases with no gene match: 8. This CDR3 comprises 17 residues. Germline V gene sequence: CDR1 SGHVS, CDR2 FNYEAQ. The CDR3 bases are TGTGCCAGCAGCTTAGGCGACCTCGGGACAGGGGGCTACGAGCAGTACTTC. This translates into CASSLGDLGTGGYEQYF.

The gene calls are TRBV28 and TRBJ2-7, with a weak D call TRBD1 (6 bases). Trimming removed 3 bases at V and 2 bases at J, with 11 bases between. CDR1 is MDHEN and CDR2 is SYDVKM in the germline V gene. The CDR3 totals 14 residues. The CDR3 loop reads CASSFTAGAYEQYF. The CDR3 bases are TGTGCCAGCAGTTTTACCGCAGGGGCCTACGAGCAGTACTTC.

The V call is TRBV28, the J call TRBJ1-5; 8 bases line up with TRBD1. V lost 6 bases to trimming and J lost 7 bases; unmatched junction nucleotides: 11. The germline gives CDR1 MDHEN, CDR2 SYDVKM. There are 15 residues in the CDR3. In nucleotides, the CDR3 is TGTGCCAGCAGGAAAGCAGGGGGCTTTAGGCAGCCCCAGCATTTT. This codes for CASRKAGGFRQPQHF.

The rearrangement uses TRBV19 and TRBJ2-2; tentatively, D is TRBD1 (6 bases). Germline assignment: CDR1 LNHDA and CDR2 SQIVND (reference sequence). The V end lost 5 bases, the J end lost 0 bases, and 10 bases lay between the germline ends. This CDR3 spans 15 amino acids. DNA of the CDR3: TGTGCCAGTAGTCAGGCAGGGGCGAACACCGGGGAGCTGTTTTTT. Translating it yields CASSQAGANTGELFF.

CDR3 in DNA: TGTGCCAGCAGCCCCGGGACAGTCTACTACGAGCAGTACTTC. This gives the protein CASSPGTVYYEQYF. This chain uses TRBV7-9 with TRBJ2-7; TRBD1 matches 7 bases. V dropped 5 bases and J dropped 3; count of bases not matched to a gene: 7. Germline V gives CDR1 SEHNR, CDR2 FQNEAQ (reference sequence). CDR3 length: 14 amino acids.

The genes are TRBV18 and TRBJ1-5; TRBD1 matches 8 bases. J lost 6 bases, V lost 3 bases, and 7 bases had no gene match. The CDR3 is 15 residues long. From germline, CDR1 is KGHSH and CDR2 LQKENI. The CDR3, as DNA: TGTGCCAGCTCACCTTCAGGGGGCGGCGGTCAGCCCCAGCATTTT. It specifies CASSPSGGGGQPQHF.

V is TRBV7-8 and J is TRBJ2-7; unclear D gene. Germline CDR1 is SGHVS and CDR2 is FQNEAQ. Trimming cost V 2 bases and J 6 bases, with 5 bases left between them. The length of the CDR3 is 11 residues. CDR3 residues: CASSLRAEQYF. The CDR3 DNA is TGTGCCAGCAGCTTACGGGCCGAGCAGTACTTC.

The chain's CDR3 is CASMNRFSYEQYF. The CDR3 coding sequence is TGTGCCAGCATGAACAGATTCTCCTACGAGCAGTACTTC. The J gene is TRBJ2-7, the V gene TRBV5-6; D ambiguous. Germline CDR1 reads SGHDT; CDR2 reads YYEEEE. The CDR3 contains 13 residues. The V and J ends lost 6 bases and 0 bases respectively, with 10 bases between them.

V usage is TRBV10-3 and J usage is TRBJ2-7; 10 positions agree with TRBD2. This CDR3 is 14 amino acids long. The germline V gene encodes CDR1 ENHRY and CDR2 SYGVKD. V lost 6 bases, J lost 2 bases, and 4 bases stayed unmatched. The CDR3 here is CAIRRTSGAYEQYF. The CDR3 DNA follows: TGTGCCATCAGGAGGACTAGCGGAGCCTACGAGCAGTACTTC.

The chain recombines TRBV4-3 with TRBJ2-5, with 7 bases matching TRBD1. CDR1 and CDR2 from the germline V gene are LGHNA and YSLEER. With 4 bases clipped from V and 10 bases from J, the junction kept 18 bases outside the gene matches. CDR3 length: 16 residues. CDR3 sequence (DNA): TGCGCCAGCAGCCGAGGAGAGACAGGGCCCGTTTACGACCAGTACTTC. Translation: CASSRGETGPVYDQYF.

By share, this clone ranks as medium-sized (0.01 to 0.1%). V and J are TRBV5-8 and TRBJ1-1; 7 bases are shared with TRBD1. This CDR3 has 15 amino acids. The germline V gene encodes CDR1 SGHTS and CDR2 YDEGEE. V shed 2 bases, J shed 0 bases, and the junction held 4 bases outside the gene matches. In nucleotides, the CDR3 is TGTGCCAGCAGCTTACCGGGACAGCTGAACACTGAAGCTTTCTTT. It codes for CASSLPGQLNTEAFF.

This clone was seen just once. The rearrangement joins TRBV28 to TRBJ2-7; maybe TRBD1 (6 bases). V dropped 5 bases and J dropped 4 bases, with 15 bases sitting between them. Germline lookup yields CDR1 MDHEN and CDR2 SYDVKM. This CDR3 contains 14 residues. CDR3 region: CASSAEQGPYEQYF. The CDR3 DNA reads as TGTGCCAGCAGTGCGGAACAGGGACCTTACGAGCAGTACTTC. The variable domain in full, completed from reference TRBV28 and TRBJ2-7, reads DVKVTQSSRYLVKRTGEKVFLECVQDMDHENMFWYRQDPGLGLRLIYFSYDVKMKEKGDIPEGYSVSREKKERFSLILESASTNQTSMYLCASSAEQGPYEQYFGPGTRLTVT.

The table lists this clone with a count of one. The V call is TRBV5-1, the J call TRBJ2-1; 11 nucleotides line up with TRBD2. J was trimmed by 4 bases and V by 1 base; bases with no gene match: 7. Germline CDR1 reads SGHRS; CDR2 reads YFSETQ. CDR3 length: 17 amino acids. This CDR3 is CASSLFSGRANYNEQFF. The CDR3 DNA reads as TGCGCCAGCAGCTTGTTTAGCGGGAGGGCCAATTACAATGAGCAGTTCTTC.

The rearrangement links TRBV5-1 to TRBJ1-1; D is possibly TRBD1 (6 bases). V lost 3 bases and J 1 base, leaving 10 bases between the germline ends. CDR3 length: 14 amino acids. Germline CDR1 SGHRS, CDR2 YFSETQ. The chain's CDR3 is CASSSAQGNTEAFF. CDR3 nucleotide sequence: TGCGCCAGCAGCTCAGCACAGGGGAACACTGAAGCTTTCTTT.

This rearrangement joins TRBV6-5 to TRBJ2-1; unclear D gene. The CDR3 is 14 amino acids. Trimming removed 5 bases at V and 0 bases at J, with 8 bases between. The germline V gene has CDR1 MNHEY and CDR2 SVGAGI. In DNA, the CDR3 is TGTGCCAGCAGTCCCAGATCCTCCTACAATGAGCAGTTCTTC. The encoded protein is CASSPRSSYNEQFF.

V usage is TRBV14 and J usage is TRBJ2-3, with D possibly being TRBD2 (5 bases). Germline CDR1 SGHDN, CDR2 FVKESK. CDR3 size: 16 residues. The V end lost 3 bases, the J end lost 2 bases, and 15 bases lay between the germline ends. CDR3 sequence reads: CASSQGRGFLTDTQYF. In DNA form, the CDR3 reads TGTGCCAGCAGCCAGGGTAGAGGGTTCCTCACAGATACGCAGTATTTT.

CDR3 nucleotide sequence: TGTGCCAGCAGCCGAGGACAGGGTTGGGTCACTGAAGCTTTCTTT. The encoded protein is CASSRGQGWVTEAFF. The chain links TRBV11-2 to TRBJ1-1; 8 positions agree with TRBD1. CDR1 is SGHAT and CDR2 is FQNNGV in the germline V gene. Losses at the gene ends were 5 bases for V and 4 bases for J; bases not matched to a gene: 9. The CDR3 loop spans 15 amino acids.

CDR3 nucleotide sequence: TGTGCCAGCGGCGGGCAGGGGGCCTACGAGCAGTACTTC. Its protein product is CASGGQGAYEQYF. The chain couples TRBV9 to TRBJ2-7; TRBD1 matches 7 bases. J lost 2 bases, V lost 7 bases, and 6 bases had no gene match. The germline V gene has CDR1 SGDLS and CDR2 YYNGEE. The length of the CDR3 is 13 residues.

The V gene is TRBV28, the J gene TRBJ2-3; 10 bases line up with TRBD1. The CDR3 totals 15 residues. The germline CDR1 and CDR2 sequences are MDHEN and SYDVKM. Trimming cost V 8 bases and J 2 bases; bases outside gene matches: 7. In DNA, the CDR3 is TGTGCCAGCGTAGGACAGGGGGACCCCACAGATACGCAGTATTTT. Its translation: CASVGQGDPTDTQYF.